This T cell receptor (beta chain) was observed in a study of tumor-infiltrating lymphocytes in primary liver carcinoma. V lost 1 base and J lost 7, with 5 bases in between. CDR1 and CDR2 (germline): MGHRA, YSYEKL. The length of the CDR3 is 12 residues. From unsorted bulk tissue weighing about 20-32 mg, DNA and RNA were co-extracted. TCR beta cDNA was made from 450 to 600 ng total RNA with a constant-region primer. Three nested multiplex PCR rounds of slightly modified ARM-PCR generated TCR beta libraries. A C-beta reverse primer and TRBV1-TRBV30 forward primers served in each of the first two PCR rounds, at about 10 cycles apiece. MiXCR, applied by TCRdb to the multiplex PCR reads, yields one record per CDR3 protein. The table shows fewer than 50,000 distinct CDR3 sequences, with approximately 82% occurring only once. This clonotype was counted many times.

The rearrangement joins TRBV4-1 to TRBJ2-1; D unclear. The receptor was isolated from a woman in her 30s with primary liver carcinoma and hepatitis B virus infection. The sample comprised tumor-adjacent normal liver tissue. In DNA form, the CDR3 reads TGCGCCAGCAGCCAAGTGGGAAATGAGCAGTTCTTC. This sequence encodes CASSQVGNEQFF.